Reported below is one T cell receptor (beta chain). Its antigen is not identified. Researchers partitioned CD4+ cells into CD45RA+ naive and CD45RA-negative memory subsets. The source of the sample is a study of shared clonotypes between healthy human individuals. Whole-study findings and limits: Despite large depth, sorted-subset datasets appeared incompletely sequenced.

Roughly 200 ng DNA, 30,000 or so T cell genomes, went into each sorted-subset replicate PCR. Sequenced by immunoSEQ multiplex PCR; TCRdb stores in-frame clones only, minus some. The sample has 2 million to 2.5 million clones; approximately 95% are singletons. The clonotype originates from a man between 18 and 35 years old in good health. Some clones in this sample may be carry-over from other donors' samples. The sample comprised naive CD4+ T cells from PBMCs. Stated subset: CD45RA+ positively selected.

The CDR3 is CASSSTSARRGPTYEQYF. The CDR3 DNA reads as TGTGCCAGCAGTTCCACCTCCGCGCGCAGGGGCCCAACCTACGAGCAGTACTTC. The rearrangement links TRBV28 to TRBJ2-7, with a tentative D call TRBD1 (6 bases). CDR1 and CDR2 (germline): MDHEN, SYDVKM. This CDR3 is 18 amino acids long. The V and J ends lost 4 bases and 2 bases respectively, with 24 bases between them.